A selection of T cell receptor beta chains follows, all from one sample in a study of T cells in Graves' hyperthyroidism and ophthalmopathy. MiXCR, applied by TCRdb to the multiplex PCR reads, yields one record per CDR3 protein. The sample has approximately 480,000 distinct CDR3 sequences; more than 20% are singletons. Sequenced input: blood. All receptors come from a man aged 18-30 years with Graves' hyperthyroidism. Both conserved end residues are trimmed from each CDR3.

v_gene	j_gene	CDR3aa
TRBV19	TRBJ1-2	ASSKTYGYT
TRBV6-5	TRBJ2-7	ASSYGQPAYEQY
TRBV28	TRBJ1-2	ASSHAAAGELGYT
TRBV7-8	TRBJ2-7	ASKKALAGGSYEQY
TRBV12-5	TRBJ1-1	ASGLMWGGVNTEAF
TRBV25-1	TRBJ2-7	ASSFRGNYEQY
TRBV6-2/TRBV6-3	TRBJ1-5	ASSSPHRVASQPQH
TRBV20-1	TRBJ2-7	SARRVGYEQY
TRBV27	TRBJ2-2	ASSLSSHFNTGELF
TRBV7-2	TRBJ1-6	ASSLVPRGSPLH
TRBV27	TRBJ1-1	ASSPGTGEVGNTEAF
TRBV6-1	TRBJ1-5	ASMDRGSNQPQH
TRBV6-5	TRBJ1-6	ASSSGGPGYWDSPLH
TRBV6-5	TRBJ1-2	ASSYSWVRVAEGYT
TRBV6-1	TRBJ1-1	ASSERVRTNTEAF
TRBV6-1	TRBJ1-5	ASSEDGVQPQH
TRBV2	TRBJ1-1	ASRTTGGTEAF
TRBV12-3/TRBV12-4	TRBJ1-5	ASSLGGGIYQPQH
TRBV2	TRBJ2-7	ASSAGQLAYEQY
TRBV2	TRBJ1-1	ASSETPITNTEAF
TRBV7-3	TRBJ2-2	SSSLRLGLGLNTGELF
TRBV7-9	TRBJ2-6	ASSLDRGGANVLT
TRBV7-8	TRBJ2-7	ASSPMGGAGGVEQY
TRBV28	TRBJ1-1	ASSRGPFLAF
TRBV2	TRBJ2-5	ASFRTGQETQY
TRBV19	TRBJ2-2	ASSAPSGPGDTGELF
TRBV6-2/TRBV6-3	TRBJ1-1	ASSSNRGTEAF